The next 18 T cell receptor beta chains were all read from a single sample in a study of T cell responses to AZD1222 COVID-19 vaccine. TCRdb's copy holds only in-frame clones and misses some; the assay was immunoSEQ multiplex PCR. The sample has around 130,000 clones; approximately 85% are singletons. The sequencing here drew on peripheral blood, taken on day 0 of AZD1222 vaccination. Source of these receptors: an adult in good health.

The sample holds one count of this clone. The chain joins TRBV5-1 to TRBJ2-1; D not certain. Looked up from germline, CDR1 is SGHRS and CDR2 is YFSETQ. Trimming took 5 bases from V and 1 from J, leaving 13 bases between them. The CDR3 contains 15 residues. This CDR3 is CASSRAYSSYNEQFF. The CDR3, as DNA: TGCGCCAGCAGTCGGGCCTACAGTTCCTACAATGAGCAGTTCTTC.

The chain combines TRBV9 with TRBJ1-1; perhaps TRBD1 as D (6 bases). Germline CDR1 is SGDLS and CDR2 is YYNGEE. There are 15 residues in the CDR3. V was cut by 1 base and J by 3 bases, with 13 bases left in between. For the CDR3, the DNA is TGTGCCAGCAGCGTAAAGCCAGGGGCTGACACTGAAGCTTTCTTT. Protein sequence: CASSVKPGADTEAFF.

V is TRBV7-9 and J is TRBJ1-1; 8 nucleotides line up with TRBD1. Germline V gene data show CDR1 as SEHNR and CDR2 as FQNEAQ (reference sequence). The CDR3 consists of 16 residues. Trimming cost V 1 base and J 6 bases; bases outside gene matches: 10. CDR3 residues: CASSLGGTGGSPEAFF. The CDR3 DNA reads as TGTGCCAGCAGCTTAGGCGGAACAGGGGGGAGCCCTGAAGCTTTCTTT.

This chain uses TRBV25-1 with TRBJ1-2; 8 bases fit TRBD1. The CDR3 length is 15 residues. The trim removed 5 bases at V and 0 bases at J, leaving 5 bases unmatched. Germline values: CDR1 MGHDK, CDR2 SYGVNS. The CDR3 protein is CASSSRDRSNYGYTF. In DNA form, the CDR3 reads TGTGCCAGCAGTAGCCGGGACAGGTCTAACTATGGCTACACCTTC.

The genes are TRBV28 and TRBJ1-1, with 7 bases matching TRBD1. The CDR3 has 15 residues. Germline V CDR1 and CDR2: MDHEN, SYDVKM. Trimming at V came to 5 bases and at J to 1 base, leaving 7 bases not matched to a gene. The CDR3 loop is CASSLPGQQNTEAFF. DNA for the CDR3: TGTGCCAGCAGTCTCCCGGGACAGCAGAACACTGAAGCTTTCTTT.

This chain joins TRBV10-3 and TRBJ2-7, with TRBD1 matching 7 bases. Germline CDR1 reads ENHRY; CDR2 reads SYGVKD. V dropped 2 bases and J dropped 0; count of bases not matched to a gene: 1. This CDR3 has 14 amino acids. This CDR3 reads CAISERGHSYEQYF. The CDR3 DNA sequence: TGTGCCATCAGTGAGAGGGGGCACTCCTACGAGCAGTACTTC.

The chain employs TRBV4-1 and TRBJ1-2; D is undetermined. The CDR3 runs to 13 residues. Between the trimmed V and J ends, which lost 3 bases and 4 bases, there was a span of 9 bases. In germline, CDR1 is MGHRA, CDR2 YSYEKL. This CDR3 is CASSQLALYGYTF. CDR3 DNA: TGCGCCAGCAGCCAGTTGGCTCTCTATGGCTACACCTTC.

V is TRBV5-4 and J is TRBJ1-2; D is unresolved. Germline CDR1 and CDR2: SGHNT and YYREEE (reference sequence). Trimming removed 3 bases from V and 8 bases from J, with 11 bases in between. The CDR3 runs to 12 residues. CDR3 region: CASSSLLEGYTF. As DNA, the CDR3 is TGTGCCAGCAGCTCTCTGCTTGAGGGCTACACCTTC. The variable domain in full, completed from reference TRBV5-4 and TRBJ1-2, reads ETGVTQSPTHLIKTRGQQVTLRCSSQSGHNTVSWYQQALGQGPQFIFQYYREEENGRGNFPPRFSGLQFPNYSSELNVNALELDDSALYLCASSSLLEGYTFGSGTRLTVV.

The chain has TRBV6-4 and TRBJ1-2; no definite D call. CDR1 and CDR2 (germline): MRHNA, SNTAGT. The CDR3 loop spans 13 amino acids. V lost 6 bases to trimming and J lost 2 bases, with 10 bases between them. The CDR3 protein is CASSEALNYGYTF. CDR3 nucleotides: TGTGCCAGCAGCGAAGCGCTCAACTATGGCTACACCTTC.

This clone was observed a few times. The V and J genes are TRBV6-5 and TRBJ2-2; D may be TRBD1 (5 bases). CDR3 length: 15 residues. CDR1 MNHEY and CDR2 SVGAGI come from the germline V gene. V was trimmed by 6 bases and J by 0 bases, leaving 11 bases between them. CDR3 in amino acids: CASRAGFANTGELFF. CDR3 DNA: TGTGCCAGCAGGGCAGGGTTCGCGAACACCGGGGAGCTGTTTTTT.

The V gene is TRBV18, the J gene TRBJ1-2, with a weak D call TRBD1 (5 bases). The CDR3 extends over 14 amino acids. The germline V gene has CDR1 KGHSH and CDR2 LQKENI. The ends were cut back, 5 bases at V and 4 bases at J, with 14 bases in the middle. For the CDR3, the DNA is TGTGCCAGCTCAGCAGGGTCGGAACGCTATGGCTACACCTTC. The encoded protein is CASSAGSERYGYTF.

The CDR3 here is CASSYDGGSQPQHF. In nucleotides, the CDR3 is TGTGCCAGCAGTTACGATGGAGGGTCCCAGCCCCAGCATTTT. V usage is TRBV6-5 and J usage is TRBJ1-5; no reliable D call. CDR1 is MNHEY, CDR2 SVGAGI, per germline. The CDR3 runs to 14 residues. Trimming took off 2 bases at V and 7 bases at J, with 12 bases between the two ends.

The chain links TRBV25-1 to TRBJ1-2; no clear D. V lost 5 bases and J lost 4, with 11 bases in between. This CDR3 is built from 13 residues. CDR1 MGHDK and CDR2 SYGVNS come from the germline V gene. The CDR3 loop is CASSSRTFYGYTF. Here the CDR3 DNA reads TGTGCCAGCAGTTCCCGGACGTTCTATGGCTACACCTTC.

The chain joins TRBV11-3 to TRBJ2-2, with 11 bases identical to TRBD2. This CDR3 spans 17 amino acids. Trimming at V came to 5 bases and at J to 5 bases, leaving 10 bases not matched to a gene. Germline loops: CDR1 SGHNT, CDR2 YENEEA. The CDR3 loop is CASSPIWGLAATGELFF. CDR3 nucleotides: TGTGCCAGCAGCCCGATATGGGGACTAGCGGCAACCGGGGAGCTGTTTTTT.

This CDR3 reads CASSVATSEFYGYTF. The CDR3 nucleotides are TGTGCCAGCAGCGTAGCGACAAGTGAGTTCTACGGCTACACCTTC. This chain joins TRBV9 and TRBJ1-2, with D hard to call. Trimming cost V 0 bases and J 8 bases, with 17 bases left between them. The germline gives CDR1 SGDLS, CDR2 YYNGEE. The CDR3 totals 15 residues.

This chain joins TRBV7-2 and TRBJ1-1; no definite D call. Germline V gives CDR1 SGHTA, CDR2 FQGNSA. V gave up 2 bases and J gave up 8 bases, with 12 bases separating them. The CDR3 is made up of 13 amino acids. CDR3 DNA sequence: TGTGCCAGCAGCTTAAATGATGGCGGGGAAGCTTTCTTT. This codes for CASSLNDGGEAFF.

The rearrangement uses TRBV3-1 (or the pseudogene TRBV3-2) and TRBJ1-5; D ambiguous. V shed 3 bases and J shed 2 bases, with 11 bases lying between them. Germline V gene sequence: CDR1 LGHDT, CDR2 YNNKEL (reference sequence). This CDR3 region has 15 residues. CDR3 bases: TGTGCCAGCAGCCAGGCGGGAGGTGGCAATCAGCCCCAGCATTTT. It translates to CASSQAGGGNQPQHF.

This sequence joins TRBV11-2 and TRBJ1-3; 8 positions match TRBD1. The ends lost 1 base at V and 15 bases at J; junction bases unmatched: 8. CDR3 length: 13 residues. Per germline, CDR1 SGHAT and CDR2 FQNNGV. The CDR3 sequence: CASSLALGQGAYF. CDR3 bases: TGTGCCAGCAGCTTAGCGCTGGGTCAGGGGGCATATTTT.